This entry is about one TCR beta chain. Original handling: Amplification from reference gene primers served as the basis for estimated nucleated cell counts. The repertoire was sequenced with immunoSEQ multiplex PCR; TCRdb's copy has only in-frame clones and lacks some. The V and J calls and the clone size are those of that table, but D and trimming were determined from the DNA. The table includes about 250,000 clones, about nine tenths detected once. These data originate in a study of blood T cell repertoires in COVID-19. At the level of the study: There were acute and convalescent COVID-19 samples, and they came from the United States, Italy and Spain. The analysed material was cDNA or gDNA that came from T cells, B-cell-depleted T cells, or PBMCs.

Participant reports of clinical history set cohort assignment. Sequencing was performed on PBMCs or T cells enriched from blood (not recorded which). The receptor was isolated from a man aged 35-49 years who had recovered from COVID-19.

The CDR3 sequence: CASSQDLGTAILYGYTF. CDR3 coding DNA: TGTGCCAGCAGCCAAGATTTAGGGACAGCGATCCTCTATGGCTACACCTTC. V gene TRBV3-1 (or the pseudogene TRBV3-2) combines with J gene TRBJ1-2; TRBD1 aligns across 7 bases. Germline V gives CDR1 LGHDT, CDR2 YNNKEL (reference sequence). With V trimmed by 0 bases and J by 4 bases, 11 bases remained unmatched. The CDR3 has 17 amino acids.